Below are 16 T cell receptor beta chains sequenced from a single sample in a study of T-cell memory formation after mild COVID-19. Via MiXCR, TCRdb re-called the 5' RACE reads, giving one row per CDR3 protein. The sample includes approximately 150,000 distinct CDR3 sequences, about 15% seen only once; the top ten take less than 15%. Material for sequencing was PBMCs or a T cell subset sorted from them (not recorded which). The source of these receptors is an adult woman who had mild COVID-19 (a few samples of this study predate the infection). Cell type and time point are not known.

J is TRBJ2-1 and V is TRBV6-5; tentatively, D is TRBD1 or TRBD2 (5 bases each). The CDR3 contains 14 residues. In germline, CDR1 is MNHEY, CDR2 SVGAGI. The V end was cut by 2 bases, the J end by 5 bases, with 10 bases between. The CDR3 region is CASSYAGTNNEQFF. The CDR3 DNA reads TGTGCCAGCAGTTACGCTGGGACGAACAATGAGCAGTTCTTC.

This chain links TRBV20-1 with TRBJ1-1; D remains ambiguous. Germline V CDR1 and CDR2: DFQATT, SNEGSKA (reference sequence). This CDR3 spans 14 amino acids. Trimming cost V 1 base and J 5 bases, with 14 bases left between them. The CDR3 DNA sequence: TGCAGTGCTAGAGGAGGTACAGTGGAAACTGAAGCTTTCTTT. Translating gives CSARGGTVETEAFF.

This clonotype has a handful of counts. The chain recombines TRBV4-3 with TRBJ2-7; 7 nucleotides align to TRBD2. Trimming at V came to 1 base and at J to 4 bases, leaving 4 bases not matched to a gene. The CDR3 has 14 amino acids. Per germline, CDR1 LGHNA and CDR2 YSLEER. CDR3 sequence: CASSQAASGYEQYF. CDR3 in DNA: TGCGCCAGCAGCCAAGCGGCTAGCGGATACGAGCAGTACTTC.

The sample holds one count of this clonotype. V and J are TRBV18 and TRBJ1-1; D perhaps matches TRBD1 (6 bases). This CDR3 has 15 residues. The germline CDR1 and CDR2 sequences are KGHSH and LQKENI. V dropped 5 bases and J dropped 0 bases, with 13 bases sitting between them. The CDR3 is CASSSSTGLNTEAFF. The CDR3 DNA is TGTGCCAGCTCATCGTCGACAGGATTGAACACTGAAGCTTTCTTT.

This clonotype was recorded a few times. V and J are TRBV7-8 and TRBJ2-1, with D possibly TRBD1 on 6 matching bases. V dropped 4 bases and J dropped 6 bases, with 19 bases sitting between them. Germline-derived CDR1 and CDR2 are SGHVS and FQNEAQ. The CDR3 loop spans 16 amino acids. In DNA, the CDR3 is TGTGCCAGCAGCTCTGACGTGGGGGCGTGGGTCAATGAGCAGTTCTTC. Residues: CASSSDVGAWVNEQFF.

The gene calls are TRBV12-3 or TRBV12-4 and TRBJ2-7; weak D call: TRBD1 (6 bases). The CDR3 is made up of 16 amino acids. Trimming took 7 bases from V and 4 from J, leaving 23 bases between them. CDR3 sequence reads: CASTRTGTRERYEQYF. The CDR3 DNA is TGTGCCAGCACCCGAACAGGGACCAGGGAAAGGTACGAGCAGTACTTC.

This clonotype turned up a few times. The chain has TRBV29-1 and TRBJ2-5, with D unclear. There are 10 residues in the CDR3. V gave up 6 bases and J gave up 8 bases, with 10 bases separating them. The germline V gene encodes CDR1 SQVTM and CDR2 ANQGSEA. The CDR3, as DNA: TGCAGCGTCCCCTTAGAAACCCAGTACTTC. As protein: CSVPLETQYF.

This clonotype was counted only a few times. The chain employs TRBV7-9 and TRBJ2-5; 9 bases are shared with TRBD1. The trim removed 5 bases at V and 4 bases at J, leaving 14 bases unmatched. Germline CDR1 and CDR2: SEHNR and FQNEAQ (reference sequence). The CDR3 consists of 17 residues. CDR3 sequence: CASSVEAQGALRETQYF. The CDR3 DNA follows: TGTGCCAGCAGCGTCGAGGCACAGGGGGCCCTTAGAGAGACCCAGTACTTC.

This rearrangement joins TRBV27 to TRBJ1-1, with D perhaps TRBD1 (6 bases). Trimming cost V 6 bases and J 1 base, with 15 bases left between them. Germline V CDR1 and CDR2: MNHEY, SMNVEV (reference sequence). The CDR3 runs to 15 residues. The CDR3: CASRDSRVRNTEAFF. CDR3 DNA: TGTGCCAGCAGGGACAGTAGGGTGAGGAACACTGAAGCTTTCTTT.

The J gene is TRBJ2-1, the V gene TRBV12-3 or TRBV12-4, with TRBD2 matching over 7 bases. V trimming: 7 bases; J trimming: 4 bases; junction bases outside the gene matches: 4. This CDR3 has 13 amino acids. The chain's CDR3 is CASTRTSYNEQFF. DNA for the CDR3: TGTGCCAGCACTCGGACTAGTTACAATGAGCAGTTCTTC.

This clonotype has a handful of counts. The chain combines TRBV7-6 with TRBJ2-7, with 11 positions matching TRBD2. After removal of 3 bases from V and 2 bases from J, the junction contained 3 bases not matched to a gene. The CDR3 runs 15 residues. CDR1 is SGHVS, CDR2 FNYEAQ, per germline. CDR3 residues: CASSLATSGTYEQYF. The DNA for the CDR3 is TGTGCCAGCAGCTTGGCGACTAGCGGGACCTACGAGCAGTACTTC.

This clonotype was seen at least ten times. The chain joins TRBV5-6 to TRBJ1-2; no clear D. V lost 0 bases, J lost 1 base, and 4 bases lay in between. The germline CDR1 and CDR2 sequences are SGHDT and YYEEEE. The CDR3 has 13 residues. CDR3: CASSLGHNYGYTF. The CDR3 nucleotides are TGTGCCAGCAGCTTGGGACATAACTATGGCTACACCTTC.

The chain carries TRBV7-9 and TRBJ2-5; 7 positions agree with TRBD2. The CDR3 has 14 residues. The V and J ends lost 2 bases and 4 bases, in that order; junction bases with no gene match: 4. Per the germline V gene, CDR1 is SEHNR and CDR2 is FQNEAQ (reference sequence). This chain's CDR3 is CASSLSTSRETQYF. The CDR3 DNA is TGTGCCAGCAGCTTATCGACTAGCCGAGAGACCCAGTACTTC.

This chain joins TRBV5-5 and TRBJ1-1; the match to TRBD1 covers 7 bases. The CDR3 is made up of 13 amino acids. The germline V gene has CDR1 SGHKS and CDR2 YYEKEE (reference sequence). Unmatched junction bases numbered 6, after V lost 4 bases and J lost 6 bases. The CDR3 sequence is CASSRTTGAEAFF. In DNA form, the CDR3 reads TGTGCCAGCAGCCGCACAACAGGGGCTGAAGCTTTCTTT.

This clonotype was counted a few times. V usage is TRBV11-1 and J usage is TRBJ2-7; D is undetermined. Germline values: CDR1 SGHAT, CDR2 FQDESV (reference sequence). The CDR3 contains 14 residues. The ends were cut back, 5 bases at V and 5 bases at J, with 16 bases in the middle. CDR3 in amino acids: CASSAPIPSDEQYF. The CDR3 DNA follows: TGTGCCAGCAGCGCGCCAATCCCCAGTGACGAGCAGTACTTC.

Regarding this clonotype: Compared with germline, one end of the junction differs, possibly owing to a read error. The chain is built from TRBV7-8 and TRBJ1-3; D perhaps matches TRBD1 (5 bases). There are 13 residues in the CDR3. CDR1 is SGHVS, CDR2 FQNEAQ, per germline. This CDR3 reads CASSPGLGSTIYF. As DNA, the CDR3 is TGTGCCAGCAGCCCGGGACTCGGAAGCACCATATATTTT.